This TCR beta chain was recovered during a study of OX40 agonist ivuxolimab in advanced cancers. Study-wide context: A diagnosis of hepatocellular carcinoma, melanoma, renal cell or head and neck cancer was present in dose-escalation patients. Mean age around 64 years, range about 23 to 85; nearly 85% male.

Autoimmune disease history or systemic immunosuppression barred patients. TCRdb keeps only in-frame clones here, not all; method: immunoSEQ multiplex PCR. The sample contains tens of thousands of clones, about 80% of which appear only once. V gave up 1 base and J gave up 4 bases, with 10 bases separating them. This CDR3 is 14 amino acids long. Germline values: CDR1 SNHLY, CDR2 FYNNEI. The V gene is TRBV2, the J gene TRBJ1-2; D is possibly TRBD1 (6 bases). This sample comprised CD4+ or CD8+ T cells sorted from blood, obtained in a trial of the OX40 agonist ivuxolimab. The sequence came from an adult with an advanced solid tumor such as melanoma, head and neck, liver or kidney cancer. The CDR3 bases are TGTGCCAGCAGTGAAGAACAGGGACTCTATGGCTACACCTTC. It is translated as CASSEEQGLYGYTF.